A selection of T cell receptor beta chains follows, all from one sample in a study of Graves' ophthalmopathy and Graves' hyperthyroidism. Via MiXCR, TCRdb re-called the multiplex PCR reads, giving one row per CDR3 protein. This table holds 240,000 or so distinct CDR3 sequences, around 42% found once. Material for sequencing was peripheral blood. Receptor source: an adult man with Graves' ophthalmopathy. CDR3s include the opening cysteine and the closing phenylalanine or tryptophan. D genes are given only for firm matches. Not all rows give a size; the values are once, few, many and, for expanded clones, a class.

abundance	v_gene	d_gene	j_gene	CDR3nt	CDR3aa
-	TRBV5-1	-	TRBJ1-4	TGCGCCAGCTCACCGCAAGCTGCAACTAATGAAAAACTGTTTTTT	CASSPQAATNEKLFF
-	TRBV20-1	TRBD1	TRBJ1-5	TGCAGTGCTAGAGTGGAGGGACAGAGCAATCAGCCCCAGCATTTT	CSARVEGQSNQPQHF
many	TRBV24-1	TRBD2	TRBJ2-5	TGTGCCACCAGTGATCCGGGACTAGCGGGACAAGAGACCCAGTACTTC	CATSDPGLAGQETQYF
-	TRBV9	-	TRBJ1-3	TGTGCCAGCAGCGTAGGGGCAGGGACAAACACCATATATTTT	CASSVGAGTNTIYF
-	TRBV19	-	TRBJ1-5	TGTGCCAGTAGTCCGCTGTCGAGCAATCAGCCCCAGCATTTT	CASSPLSSNQPQHF
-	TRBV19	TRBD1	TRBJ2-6	TGTGCCAGCTCACCAAAGACAGGGATCTCTGGGGCCAACGTCCTGACTTTC	CASSPKTGISGANVLTF
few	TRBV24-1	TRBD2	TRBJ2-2	TGTGCCACCTCATCGGTGCTAGCGGGAGGCCACACCGGGGAGCTGTTTTTT	CATSSVLAGGHTGELFF
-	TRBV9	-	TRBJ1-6	TGTGCCAGCACTGACTCATTGCAGGGTTCACCCCTCCACTTT	CASTDSLQGSPLHF
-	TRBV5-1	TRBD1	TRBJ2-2	TGTGCCAGCGGATGGGGACAGGGGGGCACCGGGGAGCTGTTTTTT	CASGWGQGGTGELFF
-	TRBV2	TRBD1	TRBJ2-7	TGTGCCAGCAGTGAAGAGACAGGGGACATTGGGTACGAGCAGTACTTC	CASSEETGDIGYEQYF
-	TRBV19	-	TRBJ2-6	TGTGCCACCGCGACAGGTTTTGGGGCCAACGTCCTGACTTTC	CATATGFGANVLTF
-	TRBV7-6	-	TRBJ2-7	TGTGCCAGCAGCTTAGAGCAGGCCAGCTACGAGCAGTACTTC	CASSLEQASYEQYF
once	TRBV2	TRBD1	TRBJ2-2	TGTGCCAGCAGACAGGGGCCCGGCGAGGCCGGGGAGCTGTTTTTT	CASRQGPGEAGELFF
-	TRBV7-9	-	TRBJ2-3	TGTGCCAGCAGCCCCCGTGGCGGAACAGATACGCAGTATTTT	CASSPRGGTDTQYF
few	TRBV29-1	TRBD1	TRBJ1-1	TGCAGCGTTGAGACAGGGGACACTGAAGCTTTCTTT	CSVETGDTEAFF
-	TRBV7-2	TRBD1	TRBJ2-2	TGTGCCAGCAGTCCCAGTGGGAACAGGGGCACCGGGGAGCTGTTTTTT	CASSPSGNRGTGELFF